This is a list of T cell receptor beta chains from one sample in a study of T cells in Graves' hyperthyroidism and ophthalmopathy. TCRdb reprocessed the multiplex PCR reads with MiXCR, giving one entry per CDR3 protein. Of approximately 690,000 distinct CDR3 sequences in the sample, roughly 15% are singletons; the top ten hold around 13%. The sample consisted of blood. The receptors shown here come from a woman aged 50 to 60 with Graves' ophthalmopathy. CDR3s include the opening cysteine and the closing phenylalanine or tryptophan.

CDR3 protein,V gene
CASTLATGITGELFF,TRBV12-3/TRBV12-4
CASGPLTDTQYF,TRBV28
CASSFPGLANYEQYF,TRBV7-2
CASSLNGVGTEAFF,TRBV7-3
CASSLSRAAYEQYF,TRBV28
CASSLAVTNEKLFF,TRBV18
CASILAGDPSYEQYF,TRBV28
CASSEDRLGELFF,TRBV6-1
CASSETLAVETQYF,TRBV2
CASSAGTSGIEDEQFF,TRBV9
CSARGAGGNTEAFF,TRBV20-1
CASSQVTPGQGKAFF,TRBV3-1
CSAIAGGIPGELFF,TRBV29-1
CNAREGRETQYF,TRBV20-1
CASSLRGWNTGELFF,TRBV12-3/TRBV12-4
CASSVLGTLDTQYF,TRBV2
CASSSGGQVYGYTF,TRBV18
CATSDPSQAVARSYNEQFF,TRBV24-1
CASSQVRLTAYNEQFF,TRBV14
CASSATGLTTSGELFF,TRBV9
CASSLLLGLAGVEEQYF,TRBV5-6
CASGWAGEQYF,TRBV19
CSVVRLAGVNEQFF,TRBV29-1
CASSPRQGSDTQYF,TRBV9
CASSSRGPGETQYF,TRBV7-2
CASSARQSGANVLTF,TRBV9
CASSSFVGVPNAYEQYF,TRBV28
CASSKPGLAGEFTDTQYF,TRBV6-2/TRBV6-3
CASSQVQGNEQYF,TRBV4-2
CSVGLAGAPTFSQFF,TRBV29-1
CASTLTRMAEQFF,TRBV12-3/TRBV12-4
CASSQVLRVPSYEQYF,TRBV3-1
CASSQERGRAFANTGELFF,TRBV4-2
CSAIVSGRKYEQYF,TRBV20-1
CATGPEFGELFF,TRBV15
CASSLDLSSAQETQYF,TRBV7-8
CASSPKGPEQYF,TRBV18
CASSLVAGVTGELFF,TRBV28
CASSLGPGLSGSGEQFF,TRBV7-6
CSVRTSGRDVGELFF,TRBV29-1